The 2 T cell receptor beta chains reported below all come from one sample, sequenced in a study of vaccination and CD4 T cells after COVID-19. What these receptors recognize is not known. Indicated time point: late sampling 161 to 241 days after vaccination in a few convalescent patients. Described treatment: approximately nine-day PBMC culture with coronavirus spike peptide pools or control peptides (ViraFEST assay). An Oncomine TCR Beta short-read assay was used to sequence the DNA from cultured CD4+ T cells. TCRdb independently ran MiXCR on the PCR reads; one entry per CDR3 protein. The sample has under 25,000 distinct CDR3 sequences, 30% to 35% seen once. This specimen was CD4+ T cells from blood, cultured in vitro, taken about 7 months after SARS-CoV-2 vaccination. The receptors here all came from a human donor who had recovered from COVID-19.

This clonotype turned up a few times. This rearrangement joins TRBV7-2 to TRBJ2-4, with 10 bases lining up with TRBD1. CDR3 size: 15 residues. V shed 5 bases and J 7 bases; nucleotides not matched to a gene: 8. Germline assignment: CDR1 SGHTA and CDR2 FQGNSA. CDR3 bases: TGTGCCAGCAGCCCCAGGGACAGGGGTCATAACATTCAGTACTTC. Protein: CASSPRDRGHNIQYF.

This clonotype turned up a few times. The V call is TRBV20-1, the J call TRBJ1-6, with 7 bases matching TRBD1. V shed 0 bases, J shed 5 bases, and the junction held 4 bases outside the gene matches. The CDR3 totals 15 residues. CDR1 is DFQATT and CDR2 is SNEGSKA in the germline V gene (reference sequence). CDR3 coding DNA: TGCAGTGCTAGAGATCGTGGGACAGATAATTCACCCCTCCACTTT. This sequence encodes CSARDRGTDNSPLHF.